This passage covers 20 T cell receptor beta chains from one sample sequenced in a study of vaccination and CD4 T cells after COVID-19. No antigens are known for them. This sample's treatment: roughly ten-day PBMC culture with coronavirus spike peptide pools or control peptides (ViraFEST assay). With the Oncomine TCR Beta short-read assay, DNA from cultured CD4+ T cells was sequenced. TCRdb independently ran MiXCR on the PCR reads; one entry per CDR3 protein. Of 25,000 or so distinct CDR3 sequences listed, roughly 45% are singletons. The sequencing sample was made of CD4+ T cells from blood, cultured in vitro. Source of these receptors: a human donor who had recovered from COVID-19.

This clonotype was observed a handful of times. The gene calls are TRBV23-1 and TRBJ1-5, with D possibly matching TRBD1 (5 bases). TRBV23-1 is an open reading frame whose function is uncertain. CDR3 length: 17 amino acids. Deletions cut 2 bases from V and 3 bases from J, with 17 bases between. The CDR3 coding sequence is TGCGCCAGCAGTCAAAGTTCAGGGAAGGAGGACAATCAGCCCCAGCATTTT. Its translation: CASSQSSGKEDNQPQHF.

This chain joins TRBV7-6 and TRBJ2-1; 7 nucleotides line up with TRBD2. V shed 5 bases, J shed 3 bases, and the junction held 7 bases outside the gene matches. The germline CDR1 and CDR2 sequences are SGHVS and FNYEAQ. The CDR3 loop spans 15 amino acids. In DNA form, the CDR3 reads TGTGCCAGCAGCCGGGGGTGGGGGGGCTACAATGAGCAGTTCTTC. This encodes CASSRGWGGYNEQFF.

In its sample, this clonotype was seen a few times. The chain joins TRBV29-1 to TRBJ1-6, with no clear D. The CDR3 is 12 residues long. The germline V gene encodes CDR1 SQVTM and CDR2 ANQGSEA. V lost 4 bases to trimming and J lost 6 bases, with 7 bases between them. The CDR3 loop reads CSVAVGNSPLHF. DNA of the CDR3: TGCAGCGTTGCGGTGGGTAATTCACCCCTCCACTTT.

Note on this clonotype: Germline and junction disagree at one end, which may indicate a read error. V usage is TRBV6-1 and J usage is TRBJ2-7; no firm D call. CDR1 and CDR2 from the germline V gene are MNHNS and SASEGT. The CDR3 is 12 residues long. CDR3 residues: CASRRDAYEQYF. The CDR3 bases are TGTGCCAGCAGGAGAGACGCCTATGAGCAGTACTTC.

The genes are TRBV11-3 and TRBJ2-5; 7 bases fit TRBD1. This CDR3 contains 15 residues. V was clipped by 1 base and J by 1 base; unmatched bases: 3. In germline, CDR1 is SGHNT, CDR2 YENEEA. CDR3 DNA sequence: TGTGCCAGCAGCTTAGGACAGGGACCCCAAGAGACCCAGTACTTC. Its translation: CASSLGQGPQETQYF.

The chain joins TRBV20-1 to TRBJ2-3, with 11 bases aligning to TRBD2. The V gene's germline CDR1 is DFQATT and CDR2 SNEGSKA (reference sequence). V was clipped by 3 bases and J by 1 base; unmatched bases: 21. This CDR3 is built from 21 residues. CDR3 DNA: TGCAGTGCTAGCCCCCCTCCGGGACTAGCGGAACCCTACGCTGGCACAGATACGCAGTATTTT. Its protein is CSASPPPGLAEPYAGTDTQYF.

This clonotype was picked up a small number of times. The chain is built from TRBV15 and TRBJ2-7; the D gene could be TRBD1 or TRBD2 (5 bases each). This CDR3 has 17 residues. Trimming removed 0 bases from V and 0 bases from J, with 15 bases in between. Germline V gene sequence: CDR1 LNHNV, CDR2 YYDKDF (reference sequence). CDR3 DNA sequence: TGTGCCACCAGCAGAGATCGAGGGACGTTTCGCTCCTACGAGCAGTACTTC. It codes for CATSRDRGTFRSYEQYF.

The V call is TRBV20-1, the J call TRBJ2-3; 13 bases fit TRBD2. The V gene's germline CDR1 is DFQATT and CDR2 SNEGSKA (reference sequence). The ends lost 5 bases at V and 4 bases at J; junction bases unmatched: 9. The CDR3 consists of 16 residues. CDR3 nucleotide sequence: TGCAGTGCTTCGCAGAGACTAGCGGGAGGAGCAGATACGCAGTATTTT. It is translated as CSASQRLAGGADTQYF.

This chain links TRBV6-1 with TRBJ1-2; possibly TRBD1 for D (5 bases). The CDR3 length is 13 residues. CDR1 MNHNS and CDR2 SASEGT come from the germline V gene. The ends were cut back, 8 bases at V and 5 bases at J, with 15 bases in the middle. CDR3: CASLPTAGYGYTF. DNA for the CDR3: TGTGCCAGCCTTCCGACAGCTGGGTATGGCTACACCTTC.

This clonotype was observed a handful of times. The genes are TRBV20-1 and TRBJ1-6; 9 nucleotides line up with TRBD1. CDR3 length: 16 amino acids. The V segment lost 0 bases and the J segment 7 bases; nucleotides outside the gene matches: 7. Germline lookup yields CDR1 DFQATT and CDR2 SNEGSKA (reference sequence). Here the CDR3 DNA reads TGCAGTGCTAGAGATCCCTCGACAGGGGGAAATTCACCCCTCCACTTT. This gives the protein CSARDPSTGGNSPLHF.

The CDR3 loop is CASSPGQGPDTQYF. The CDR3 nucleotides are TGCGCCAGCAGCCCAGGACAGGGGCCCGATACGCAGTATTTT. The chain links TRBV5-1 to TRBJ2-3; 9 bases align to TRBD1. The J segment lost 6 bases and the V segment lost 4 bases, leaving 6 bases of the junction unmatched. Germline lookup yields CDR1 SGHRS and CDR2 YFSETQ. This CDR3 is 14 amino acids long.

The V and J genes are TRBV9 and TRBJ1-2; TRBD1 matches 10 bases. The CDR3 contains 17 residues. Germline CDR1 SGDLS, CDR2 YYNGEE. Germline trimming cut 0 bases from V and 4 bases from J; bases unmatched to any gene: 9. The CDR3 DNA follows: TGTGCCAGCAGCGTAGGGGACAGGGGACCTTACGGCTATGGCTACACCTTC. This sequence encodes CASSVGDRGPYGYGYTF. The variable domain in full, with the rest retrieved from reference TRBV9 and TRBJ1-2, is DSGVTQTPKHLITATGQRVTLRCSPRSGDLSVYWYQQSLDQGLQFLIQYYNGEERAKGNILERFSAQQFPDLHSELNLSSLELGDSALYFCASSVGDRGPYGYGYTFGSGTRLTVV.

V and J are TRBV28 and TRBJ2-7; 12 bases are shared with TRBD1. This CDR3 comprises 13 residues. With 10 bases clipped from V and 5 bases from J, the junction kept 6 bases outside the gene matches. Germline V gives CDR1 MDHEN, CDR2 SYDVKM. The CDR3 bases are TGTGCCATCAGGGACAGGGGGCGTGACGAGCAGTACTTC. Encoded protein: CAIRDRGRDEQYF.

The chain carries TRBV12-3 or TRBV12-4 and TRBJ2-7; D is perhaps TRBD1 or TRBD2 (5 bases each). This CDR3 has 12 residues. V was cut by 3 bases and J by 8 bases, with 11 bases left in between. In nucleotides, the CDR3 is TGTGCCAGCAGTTTCTCGAAGGGACAGCAGTACTTC. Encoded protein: CASSFSKGQQYF.

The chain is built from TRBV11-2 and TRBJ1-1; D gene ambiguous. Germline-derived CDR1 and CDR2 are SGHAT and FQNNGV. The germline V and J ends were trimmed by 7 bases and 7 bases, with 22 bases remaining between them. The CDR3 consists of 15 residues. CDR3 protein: CASNPRAEGDFEAFF. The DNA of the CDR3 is TGTGCCAGCAACCCGAGGGCAGAAGGAGATTTTGAAGCTTTCTTT. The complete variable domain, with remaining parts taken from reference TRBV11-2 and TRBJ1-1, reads EAGVAQSPRYKIIEKRQSVAFWCNPISGHATLYWYQQILGQGPKLLIQFQNNGVVDDSQLPKDRFSAERLKGVDSTLKIQPAKLEDSAVYLCASNPRAEGDFEAFFGQGTRLTVV.

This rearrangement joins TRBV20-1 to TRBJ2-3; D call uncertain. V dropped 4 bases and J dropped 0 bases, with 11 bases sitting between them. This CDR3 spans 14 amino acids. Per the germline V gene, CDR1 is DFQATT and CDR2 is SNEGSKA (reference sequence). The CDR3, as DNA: TGCAGTGCTATGGATGGAGTCAGCACAGATACGCAGTATTTT. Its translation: CSAMDGVSTDTQYF.

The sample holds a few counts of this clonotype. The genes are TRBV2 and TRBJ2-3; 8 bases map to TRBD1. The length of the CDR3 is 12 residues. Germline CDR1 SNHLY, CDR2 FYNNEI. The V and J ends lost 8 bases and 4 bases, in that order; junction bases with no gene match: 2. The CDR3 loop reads CASGQGADTQYF. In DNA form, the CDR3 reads TGTGCCAGCGGACAGGGTGCAGATACGCAGTATTTT.

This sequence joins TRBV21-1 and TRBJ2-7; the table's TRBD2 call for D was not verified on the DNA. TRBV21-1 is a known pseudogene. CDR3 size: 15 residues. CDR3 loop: CASSKEVSELYEQYF. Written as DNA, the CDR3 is TGTGCCAGCAGCAAAGAGGTTAGCGAACTCTACGAGCAGTACTTC.

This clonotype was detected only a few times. CDR3 region: CSARTSGSGETQYF. The CDR3 DNA sequence: TGCAGTGCAAGGACTAGCGGGAGTGGAGAGACCCAGTACTTC. This chain joins TRBV20-1 and TRBJ2-5; TRBD2 matches 13 bases. V lost 6 bases to trimming and J lost 4 bases; unmatched junction nucleotides: 5. The germline CDR1 and CDR2 sequences are DFQATT and SNEGSKA (reference sequence). The CDR3 length is 14 residues.

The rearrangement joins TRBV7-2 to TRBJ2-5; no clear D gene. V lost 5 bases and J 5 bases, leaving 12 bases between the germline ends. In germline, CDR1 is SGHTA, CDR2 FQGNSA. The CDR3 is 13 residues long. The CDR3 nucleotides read TGTGCCAGCAGCATCTCCAGTGGGGAGACCCAGTACTTC. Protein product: CASSISSGETQYF. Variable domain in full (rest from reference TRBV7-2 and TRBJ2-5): GAGVSQSPSNKVTEKGKDVELRCDPISGHTALYWYRQSLGQGLEFLIYFQGNSAPDKSGLPSDRFSAERTGGSVSTLTIQRTQQEDSAVYLCASSISSGETQYFGPGTRLLVL.